These 25 T cell receptor beta chains came from one sample sequenced in a study of blood T cell repertoires in COVID-19. The protocol was immunoSEQ multiplex PCR, while the TCRdb copy is restricted to in-frame clones and leaves out a portion. The repertoire holds around 200,000 clones, with 84% as singletons. Sequenced: PBMCs or T cells enriched from blood (not recorded which). These TCRs come from a woman aged 25-40 years who had recovered from COVID-19.

To note about this clone: Because it lacks the conserved phenylalanine or tryptophan at the end, this CDR3 is likely a read error. The limits of the CDR3 on the DNA are not certain, so only TCRdb's listed CDR3 is given. The genes are TRBV5-3 and TRBJ1-1. TRBV5-3 is an open reading frame, and its role is uncertain. From its first to its last residue, the CDR3 has 13 amino acids. This CDR3 reads CARSFESLPNLSL.

The rearrangement links TRBV9 to TRBJ2-2; D is perhaps TRBD1 (6 bases). The CDR3 totals 14 residues. Germline V lookup: CDR1 SGDLS, CDR2 YYNGEE. Trimming pared 0 bases from V and 7 bases from J, leaving 10 bases between. CDR3 sequence: CASSVVSGVGELFF. The CDR3 nucleotides read TGTGCCAGCAGCGTAGTGTCAGGGGTCGGGGAGCTGTTTTTT.

The chain employs TRBV27 and TRBJ1-2, with 10 nucleotides matching TRBD1. The CDR3 loop spans 15 amino acids. Looked up from germline, CDR1 is MNHEY and CDR2 is SMNVEV (reference sequence). V shed 4 bases, J shed 5 bases, and the junction held 7 bases outside the gene matches. This CDR3 is CASSSAGQGRYGYTF. In DNA, the CDR3 is TGTGCCAGCAGTTCCGCGGGACAGGGGCGGTATGGCTACACCTTC.

The chain is built from TRBV11-2 and TRBJ2-1; D is perhaps TRBD1 (6 bases). Trimming took off 2 bases at V and 0 bases at J, with 8 bases between the two ends. This CDR3 region has 15 residues. From germline, CDR1 is SGHAT and CDR2 FQNNGV. CDR3 nucleotides: TGTGCCAGCAGCTTAAGGACAGCCTCCTACAATGAGCAGTTCTTC. Protein: CASSLRTASYNEQFF.

The V call is TRBV7-2, the J call TRBJ1-3; D not certain. Per the germline V gene, CDR1 is SGHTA and CDR2 is FQGNSA. V shed 1 base and J shed 0 bases, with 7 bases lying between them. The CDR3 has 15 residues. The CDR3 sequence: CASSLGGFSGNTIYF. DNA of the CDR3: TGTGCCAGCAGCTTAGGAGGGTTCTCTGGAAACACCATATATTTT.

J is TRBJ1-1 and V is TRBV6-5, with D maybe TRBD1 (6 bases). CDR1 and CDR2 from the germline V gene are MNHEY and SVGAGI. The V end lost 4 bases, the J end lost 7 bases, and 13 bases lay between the germline ends. This CDR3 is built from 13 residues. The CDR3, as DNA: TGTGCCAGCAGTTTCCGGGACACTAATGAAGCTTTCTTT. It is translated as CASSFRDTNEAFF.

This clone has only a few counts. The rearrangement links TRBV5-1 to TRBJ1-3, with 9 bases that match TRBD1. The CDR3 has 17 residues. The ends lost 5 bases at V and 1 base at J; junction bases unmatched: 10. Germline V gene sequence: CDR1 SGHRS, CDR2 YFSETQ. CDR3 sequence: CASSFGGQGRSGNTIYF. CDR3 DNA: TGCGCCAGCAGTTTTGGGGGACAGGGAAGGTCTGGAAACACCATATATTTT.

The V gene is TRBV7-2, the J gene TRBJ2-1; unclear D gene. Trimming left V 1 base short and J 0 bases short, with 7 bases between. Germline V lookup: CDR1 SGHTA, CDR2 FQGNSA. The CDR3 is made up of 15 amino acids. This CDR3 reads CASSLGPSSYNEQFF. The DNA for the CDR3 is TGTGCCAGCAGCTTAGGTCCGAGCTCCTACAATGAGCAGTTCTTC.

The chain joins TRBV18 to TRBJ2-5; the D gene is possibly TRBD2 (5 bases). This CDR3 comprises 13 residues. V lost 3 bases, J lost 2 bases, and 7 bases lay in between. CDR1 is KGHSH, CDR2 LQKENI, per germline. The CDR3 sequence: CASSPGVQETQYF. The CDR3 DNA reads as TGTGCCAGCTCACCGGGAGTACAAGAGACCCAGTACTTC.

The chain uses TRBV7-3 and TRBJ2-3; possibly TRBD2 for D (5 bases). CDR3 length equals 15 residues. Per the germline V gene, CDR1 is SGHTA and CDR2 is FQGTGA. With 0 bases removed from V and 6 bases from J, the gap between germline ends came to 13 bases. CDR3 nucleotides: TGTGCCAGCAGCTTAACCGGACTGCTCGGGGATACGCAGTATTTT. Protein: CASSLTGLLGDTQYF.

DNA for the CDR3: TGTGCCAGCAGCCTATTCCCCCTAGCGGGAGGGCTGGAGCAGTACTTC. It encodes CASSLFPLAGGLEQYF. The rearrangement links TRBV7-6 to TRBJ2-7; 12 bases match TRBD2. This CDR3 comprises 16 residues. V was pared by 5 bases and J by 7 bases, with 12 bases of the junction left unmatched. The V gene's germline CDR1 is SGHVS and CDR2 FNYEAQ.

V gene TRBV6-5 combines with J gene TRBJ2-1; D not resolved. The CDR3 runs 13 residues. The germline V gene encodes CDR1 MNHEY and CDR2 SVGAGI. Trimming shortened V by 6 bases and J by 3 bases, and 9 bases separated the two germline ends. The CDR3 is CASRRLLYNEQFF. The CDR3 DNA sequence: TGTGCCAGCAGAAGACTCCTCTACAATGAGCAGTTCTTC.

CDR3 protein: CASSQAASDTEAFF. CDR3 in DNA: TGCGCCAGCAGCCAAGCTGCGAGTGACACTGAAGCTTTCTTT. The chain has TRBV4-1 and TRBJ1-1; no clear D gene. Germline lookup yields CDR1 MGHRA and CDR2 YSYEKL. Trimming pared 1 base from V and 3 bases from J, leaving 9 bases between. CDR3 length equals 14 residues.

The count of this clone is one. The gene calls are TRBV5-6 and TRBJ2-7, with TRBD1 matching over 9 bases. The CDR3 spans 14 residues. V lost 4 bases to trimming and J lost 5 bases; unmatched junction nucleotides: 7. Germline-derived CDR1 and CDR2 are SGHDT and YYEEEE. This CDR3 is CASSDRGINHEQYF. The DNA for the CDR3 is TGTGCCAGCAGCGACAGGGGGATTAACCACGAGCAGTACTTC. The complete variable domain, with remaining parts taken from reference TRBV5-6 and TRBJ2-7, reads DAGVTQSPTHLIKTRGQQVTLRCSPKSGHDTVSWYQQALGQGPQFIFQYYEEEERQRGNFPDRFSGHQFPNYSSELNVNALLLGDSALYLCASSDRGINHEQYFGPGTRLTVT.

The chain employs TRBV12-3 or TRBV12-4 and TRBJ1-2; 7 nucleotides agree with TRBD1. The junction had 6 bases not matched to a gene; V was cut back by 6 bases and J by 8 bases. The CDR3 has 12 residues. CDR3 sequence: CASSYDRVGYTF. The DNA for the CDR3 is TGTGCCAGCAGCTACGACAGGGTCGGCTACACCTTC.

The CDR3 nucleotides are TGTGCCAGTAGTAGGGGGGTTACAGATACGCAGTATTTT. Protein sequence: CASSRGVTDTQYF. The chain uses TRBV19 and TRBJ2-3; a weak D match, TRBD2 (6 bases). With 4 bases removed from V and 3 bases from J, the gap between germline ends came to 8 bases. Germline CDR1 reads LNHDA; CDR2 reads SQIVND (reference sequence). This CDR3 has 13 amino acids.

The V and J genes are TRBV5-1 and TRBJ2-4, with D perhaps TRBD2 (5 bases). This CDR3 contains 16 residues. V gave up 4 bases and J gave up 0 bases, with 14 bases separating them. Germline loops: CDR1 SGHRS, CDR2 YFSETQ. The CDR3 loop is CASSGVLGEAKNIQYF. The CDR3 nucleotides are TGCGCCAGCAGCGGGGTCCTCGGGGAAGCCAAAAACATTCAGTACTTC.

Only one count was recorded for this clone. The chain couples TRBV3-1 (or the pseudogene TRBV3-2) to TRBJ1-6; TRBD1 aligns across 10 bases. Germline lookup yields CDR1 LGHDT and CDR2 YNNKEL (reference sequence). V lost 0 bases to trimming and J lost 10 bases; unmatched junction nucleotides: 6. The CDR3 sequence is 16 residues long. For the CDR3, the DNA is TGTGCCAGCAGCCAAGATGAGGGGACAGGGGTATCACCCCTCCACTTT. Its protein product is CASSQDEGTGVSPLHF.

The chain recombines TRBV29-1 with TRBJ1-4, with a possible D match to TRBD1 (6 bases). Trimming shortened V by 1 base and J by 7 bases, and 13 bases separated the two germline ends. The germline gives CDR1 SQVTM, CDR2 ANQGSEA. This CDR3 is 14 amino acids long. The CDR3, as DNA: TGCAGCGTTGAAGGAACAGGGTCTAGTGAAAAACTGTTTTTT. It is translated as CSVEGTGSSEKLFF.

V is TRBV14 and J is TRBJ2-5, with TRBD1 matching 11 bases. CDR1 SGHDN and CDR2 FVKESK come from the germline V gene. The CDR3 is made up of 16 amino acids. V lost 3 bases to trimming and J lost 4 bases; unmatched junction nucleotides: 7. CDR3 in amino acids: CASSQRTGGNSETQYF. CDR3 nucleotides: TGTGCCAGCAGCCAGCGGACAGGGGGCAATTCAGAGACCCAGTACTTC.

J is TRBJ1-2 and V is TRBV29-1; perhaps TRBD1 as D (5 bases). CDR1 and CDR2 (germline): SQVTM, ANQGSEA. The V and J ends lost 4 bases and 2 bases respectively, with 11 bases between them. This CDR3 has 13 amino acids. The DNA for the CDR3 is TGCAGCGTTGGTGGAGGGGCAAACTATGGCTACACCTTC. Its translation is CSVGGGANYGYTF.

On this clone itself: Other DNA sequences in this sample translate to the same CDR3. The chain joins TRBV2 to TRBJ2-3, with D unclear. V was shortened by 4 bases and J by 0 bases, with 5 bases between the two germline ends. The CDR3 contains 13 residues. Germline CDR1 reads SNHLY; CDR2 reads FYNNEI. The CDR3 nucleotides read TGTGCCAGCAGTGCCACTAGCACAGATACGCAGTATTTT. Protein sequence: CASSATSTDTQYF. Full variable domain (remainder filled in from reference TRBV2 and TRBJ2-3): EPEVTQTPSHQVTQMGQEVILRCVPISNHLYFYWYRQILGQKVEFLVSFYNNEISEKSEIFDDQFSVERPDGSNFTLKIRSTKLEDSAMYFCASSATSTDTQYFGPGTRLTVL.

J is TRBJ1-2 and V is TRBV2, with D tentatively TRBD1 (5 bases). Deletions cut 7 bases from V and 8 bases from J, with 20 bases between. From germline, CDR1 is SNHLY and CDR2 FYNNEI. The CDR3 contains 14 residues. CDR3 DNA: TGTGCCAGCACCGAGGGAGGGGACTCTTACGGCTACACCTTC. This gives the protein CASTEGGDSYGYTF. Filled out from reference TRBV2 and TRBJ1-2, the complete variable domain reads EPEVTQTPSHQVTQMGQEVILRCVPISNHLYFYWYRQILGQKVEFLVSFYNNEISEKSEIFDDQFSVERPDGSNFTLKIRSTKLEDSAMYFCASTEGGDSYGYTFGSGTRLTVV.

The chain links TRBV29-1 to TRBJ1-2; 7 bases align to TRBD1. The CDR3 covers 14 residues. The V gene end was trimmed by 1 base and the J gene end by 8 bases; junction bases not matched to a gene: 10. Germline V gene sequence: CDR1 SQVTM, CDR2 ANQGSEA. The CDR3 region has the DNA TGCAGCGTTGAAGGGTCTAAGGGGGCTAGGGGCTACACCTTC. Protein product: CSVEGSKGARGYTF.

Concerning this clone: The junction differs from germline at one of its ends, possibly a read error. This sequence joins TRBV7-8 and TRBJ2-7, with 8 bases that match TRBD2. The germline V gene has CDR1 SGHVS and CDR2 FQNEAQ. This CDR3 comprises 13 residues. CDR3 protein: CASSLRPNSGEDF. The CDR3 nucleotides read TGTGCCAGCAGCTTGAGGCCCAATAGCGGGGAGGACTTC.